The clone carrying this T cell receptor beta chain came up many times. Deletions cut 3 bases from V and 0 bases from J, with 18 bases between. Per germline, CDR1 SGHRS and CDR2 YFSETQ. The CDR3 runs 17 residues. TCRdb itself ran the 5' RACE reads through MiXCR, one entry per CDR3 protein. The table records over 9,000 distinct CDR3 sequences, around 5% of them present only once. This sample stems from a study of early T cells in non-severe SARS-CoV-2 infection. Source material: whole blood. The chain recombines TRBV5-1 with TRBJ1-1, with TRBD1 as a possible D gene (5 bases). The receptor's source is an adult who was a healthcare worker with PCR-confirmed SARS-CoV-2 infection or an uninfected control (not recorded which). The CDR3 sequence: CASSSLGGVLMNTEAFF. Written as DNA, the CDR3 is TGCGCCAGCAGCTCCCTGGGAGGGGTTCTAATGAACACTGAAGCTTTCTTT.